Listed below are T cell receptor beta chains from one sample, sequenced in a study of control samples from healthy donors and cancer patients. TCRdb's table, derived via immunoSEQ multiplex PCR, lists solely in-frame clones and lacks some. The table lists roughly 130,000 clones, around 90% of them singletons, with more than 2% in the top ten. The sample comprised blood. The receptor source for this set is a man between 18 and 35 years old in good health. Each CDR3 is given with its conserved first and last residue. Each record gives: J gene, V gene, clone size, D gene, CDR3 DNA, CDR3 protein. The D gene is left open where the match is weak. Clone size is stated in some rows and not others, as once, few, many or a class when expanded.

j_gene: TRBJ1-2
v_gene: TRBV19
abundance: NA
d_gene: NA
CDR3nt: TGTGCCAGTAGTATACCCAGGGCAGGGGCAGGCTATGGCTACACCTTC
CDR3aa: CASSIPRAGAGYGYTF

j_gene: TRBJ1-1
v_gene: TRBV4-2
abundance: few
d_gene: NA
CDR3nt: TGTGCCAGCAGCCAAGACAGGGGACGTGAAGCTTTCTTT
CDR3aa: CASSQDRGREAFF

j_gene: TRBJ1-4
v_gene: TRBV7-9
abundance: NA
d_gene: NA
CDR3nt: TGTGCCAGCAGCTTAGAAGGCCCTGAAAAACTGTTTTTT
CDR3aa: CASSLEGPEKLFF

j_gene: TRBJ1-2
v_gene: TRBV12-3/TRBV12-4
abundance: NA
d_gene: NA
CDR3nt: TGTGCCAGCAGTTTCGGGACTAACTATGGCTACACCTTC
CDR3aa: CASSFGTNYGYTF

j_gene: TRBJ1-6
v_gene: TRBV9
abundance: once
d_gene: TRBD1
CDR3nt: TGTGCCAGCAGCGTAGGGGGACAGGGGGCGCTTTCACCCCTCCACTTT
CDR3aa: CASSVGGQGALSPLHF

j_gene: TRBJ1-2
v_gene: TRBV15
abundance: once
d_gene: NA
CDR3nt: TGTGCCACCTCATACGACAACTATGGCTACACCTTC
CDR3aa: CATSYDNYGYTF

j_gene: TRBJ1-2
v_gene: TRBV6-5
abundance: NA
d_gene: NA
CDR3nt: TGTGCCAGCAGTTACTCCGTGACCCTAAAAAACTATGGCTACACCTTC
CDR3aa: CASSYSVTLKNYGYTF

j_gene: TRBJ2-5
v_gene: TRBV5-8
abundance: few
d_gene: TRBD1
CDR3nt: TGTGCCAGCAGCTTTTACAGGGGCCAAGAGACCCAGTACTTC
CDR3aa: CASSFYRGQETQYF

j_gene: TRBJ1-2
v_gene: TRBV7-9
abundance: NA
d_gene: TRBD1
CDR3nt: TGTGCCAGCAGCTTGGAACAGGGGGCAATGAACACCTTC
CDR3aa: CASSLEQGAMNTF

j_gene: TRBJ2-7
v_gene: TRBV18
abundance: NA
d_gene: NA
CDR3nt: TGTGCCAGCTCACCACAGGAGTCCTACGAGCAGTACTTC
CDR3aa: CASSPQESYEQYF

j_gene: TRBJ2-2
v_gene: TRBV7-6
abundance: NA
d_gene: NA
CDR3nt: TGTGCCAGCAGGCCAGGGAGGGGGACCACCGGGGAGCTGTTTTTT
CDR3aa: CASRPGRGTTGELFF

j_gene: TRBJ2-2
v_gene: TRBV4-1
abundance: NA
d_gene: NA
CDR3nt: TGCGCCAGCAGCCACTCTGGGACGAACACCGGGGAGCTGTTTTTT
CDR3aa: CASSHSGTNTGELFF

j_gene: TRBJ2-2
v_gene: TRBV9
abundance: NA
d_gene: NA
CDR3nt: TGTGCCAGCAGCGACCCGGGACACCCCACCGGGGAGCTGTTTTTT
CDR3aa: CASSDPGHPTGELFF

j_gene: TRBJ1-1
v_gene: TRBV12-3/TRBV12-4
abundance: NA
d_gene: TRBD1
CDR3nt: TGTGCCAGCAGGTTGGACAGGAAGACTTTCTTT
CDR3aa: CASRLDRKTFF

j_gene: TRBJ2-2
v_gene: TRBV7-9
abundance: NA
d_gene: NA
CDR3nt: TGTGCCAGCAGCGCTGACGTCCAGGCGAACACCGGGGAGCTGTTTTTT
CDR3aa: CASSADVQANTGELFF

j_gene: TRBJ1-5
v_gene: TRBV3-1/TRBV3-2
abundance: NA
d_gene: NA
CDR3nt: TGTGCCAGCAGCCCTGGGGGCCTAAATCAGCCCCAGCATTTT
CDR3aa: CASSPGGLNQPQHF

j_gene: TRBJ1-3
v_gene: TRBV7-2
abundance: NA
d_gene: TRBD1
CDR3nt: TGTGCCAGCAGCCACCGCGGGGACAGGCTCTCTGGAAACACCATATATTTT
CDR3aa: CASSHRGDRLSGNTIYF

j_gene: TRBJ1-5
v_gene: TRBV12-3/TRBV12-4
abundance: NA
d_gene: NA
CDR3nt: TGTGCCAGCAGTTTACAGGGCAATCAGCCCCAGCATTTT
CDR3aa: CASSLQGNQPQHF

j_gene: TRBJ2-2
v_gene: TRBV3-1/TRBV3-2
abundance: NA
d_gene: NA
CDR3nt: TGTGCCAGCAGCCAAGACCCCCTAGCTCCGACCGGGGAGCTGTTTTTT
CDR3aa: CASSQDPLAPTGELFF

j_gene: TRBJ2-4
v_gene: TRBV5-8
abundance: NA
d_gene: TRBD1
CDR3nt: TGTGCCAGCACCTCCGGGACAGTGGTCGACATTCAGTACTTC
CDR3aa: CASTSGTVVDIQYF

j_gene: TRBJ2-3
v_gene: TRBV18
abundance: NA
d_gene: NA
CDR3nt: TGTGCCAGCTCACCGCGTGGGAGTATCGCAGATACGCAGTATTTT
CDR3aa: CASSPRGSIADTQYF

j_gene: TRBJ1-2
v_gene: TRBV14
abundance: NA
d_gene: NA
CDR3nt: TGTGCCAGCAGCCATAACGGCCTTGGGGGCTACACCTTC
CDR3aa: CASSHNGLGGYTF

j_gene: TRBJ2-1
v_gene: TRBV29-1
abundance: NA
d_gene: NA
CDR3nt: TGCAGCGTTCTCCCGCCGGCCCGGGATGAGCAGTTCTTC
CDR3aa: CSVLPPARDEQFF

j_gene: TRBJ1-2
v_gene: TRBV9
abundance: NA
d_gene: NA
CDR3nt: TGTGCCAGCAGCCCAAGGGACGGACCAAATGGCTACACCTTC
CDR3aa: CASSPRDGPNGYTF

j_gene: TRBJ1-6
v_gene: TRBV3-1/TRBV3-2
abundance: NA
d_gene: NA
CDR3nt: TGTGCCAGCAGCCCCGGGCCGACGAATTCACCCCTCCACTTT
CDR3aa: CASSPGPTNSPLHF

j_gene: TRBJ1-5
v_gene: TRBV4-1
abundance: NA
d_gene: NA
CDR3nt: TGCGCCAGCAGCCAAGAGGGGATGGGTCAGCCCCAGCATTTT
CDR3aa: CASSQEGMGQPQHF

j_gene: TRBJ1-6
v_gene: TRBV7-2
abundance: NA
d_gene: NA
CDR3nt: TGTGCCAGCAGCTTAGTGGGGAGGGATTCACCCCTCCACTTT
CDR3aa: CASSLVGRDSPLHF

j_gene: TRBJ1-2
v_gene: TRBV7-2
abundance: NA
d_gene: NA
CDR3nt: TGTGCCAGCAGCTTAGGAAGTATAGGGTTGGAATTGGGACTCTATGGCTACACCTTC
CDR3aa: CASSLGSIGLELGLYGYTF

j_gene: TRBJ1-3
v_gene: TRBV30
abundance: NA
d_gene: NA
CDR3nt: TGTGCCTGGAAAGGCCACCCGACTGGAAACACCATATATTTT
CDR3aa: CAWKGHPTGNTIYF

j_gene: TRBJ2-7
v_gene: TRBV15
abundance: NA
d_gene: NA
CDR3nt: TGTGCCACCAGCAGAGAGGGGGTTCCGCCCTACGAGCAGTACTTC
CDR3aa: CATSREGVPPYEQYF

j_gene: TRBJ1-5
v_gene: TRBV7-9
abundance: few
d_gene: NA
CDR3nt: TGTGCCAGCAGCTTACCGGGGGAATATCAGCCCCAGCATTTT
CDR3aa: CASSLPGEYQPQHF

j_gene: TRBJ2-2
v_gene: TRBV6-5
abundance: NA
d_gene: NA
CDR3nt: TGTGCCAGCAGCCCCGGGACTCCGAAAGGGGAGCTGTTTTTT
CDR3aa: CASSPGTPKGELFF

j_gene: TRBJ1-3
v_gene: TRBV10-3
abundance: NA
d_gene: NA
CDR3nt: TGTGCCATCAGCGACAGGAGCTCTGGAAACACCATATATTTT
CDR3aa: CAISDRSSGNTIYF

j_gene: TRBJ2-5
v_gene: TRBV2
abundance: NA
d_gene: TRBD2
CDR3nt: TGTGCCGGACTAGCGGGAGTCCTCGGGACCCAGTACTTC
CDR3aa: CAGLAGVLGTQYF

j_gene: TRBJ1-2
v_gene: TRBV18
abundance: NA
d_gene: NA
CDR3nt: TGTGCCAGCTCACCTCGGCCAGGGGATGGCTACACCTTC
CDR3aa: CASSPRPGDGYTF

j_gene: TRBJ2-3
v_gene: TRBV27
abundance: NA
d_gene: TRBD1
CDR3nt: TGTGCCAGCACCGATCGGGACAGTCGCACAGATACGCAGTATTTT
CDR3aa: CASTDRDSRTDTQYF

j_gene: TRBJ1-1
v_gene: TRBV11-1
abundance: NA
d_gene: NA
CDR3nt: TGTGCCAGCAGCCCACGTATCGGGAACACTGAAGCTTTCTTT
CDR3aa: CASSPRIGNTEAFF

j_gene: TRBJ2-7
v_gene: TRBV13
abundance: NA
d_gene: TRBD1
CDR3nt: TGTGCCAGCAGCTCCGGGACAGCCTACGAGCAGTACTTC
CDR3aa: CASSSGTAYEQYF

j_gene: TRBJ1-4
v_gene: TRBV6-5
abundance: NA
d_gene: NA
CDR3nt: TGTGCCAGCAGTTACACTAATGAAAAACTGTTTTTT
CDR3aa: CASSYTNEKLFF

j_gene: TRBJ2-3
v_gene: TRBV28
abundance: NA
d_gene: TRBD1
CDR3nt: TGTGCCAGCAGGATAGGGGGCGGGTCGGAAGATACGCAGTATTTT
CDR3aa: CASRIGGGSEDTQYF

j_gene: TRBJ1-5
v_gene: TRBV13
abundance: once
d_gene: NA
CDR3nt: TGTGCCAGCAGCTTAGGCAGGGGCAATCAGCCCCAGCATTTT
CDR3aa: CASSLGRGNQPQHF

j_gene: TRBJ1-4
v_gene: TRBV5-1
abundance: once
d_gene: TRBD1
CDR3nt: TGCGCCAGCGGGCTCGGGACAGGTGTCGCTAATGAAAAACTGTTTTTT
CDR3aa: CASGLGTGVANEKLFF

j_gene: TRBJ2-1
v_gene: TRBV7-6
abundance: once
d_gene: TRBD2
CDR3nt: TGTGCCAGCAGCTTAGAGGCGGGGGTACACAATGAGCAGTTCTTC
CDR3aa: CASSLEAGVHNEQFF

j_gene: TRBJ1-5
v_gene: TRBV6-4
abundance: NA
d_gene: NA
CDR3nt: TGTGCCAGCAGCCACAACGGGGCTCATCAGCCCCAGCATTTT
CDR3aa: CASSHNGAHQPQHF

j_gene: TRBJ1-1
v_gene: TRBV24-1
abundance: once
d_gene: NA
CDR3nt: TGTGCCACCACGGGTAGGGGTGACACTGAAGCTTTCTTT
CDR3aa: CATTGRGDTEAFF

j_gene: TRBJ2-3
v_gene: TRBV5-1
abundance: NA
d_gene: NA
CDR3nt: TGCGCCAGCAGCTTGGAGGATATGAGAACTGCCACAGATACGCAGTATTTT
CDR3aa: CASSLEDMRTATDTQYF

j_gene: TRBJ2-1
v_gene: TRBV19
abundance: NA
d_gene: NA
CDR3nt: TGTGCCAGTAGCATTGCCCCCAGGGGGGGATACAATGAGCAGTTCTTC
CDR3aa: CASSIAPRGGYNEQFF

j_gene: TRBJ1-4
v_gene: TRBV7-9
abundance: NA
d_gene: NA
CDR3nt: TGTGCCAGCAGCACCCGGACATTACTTGCAACTAATGAAAAACTGTTTTTT
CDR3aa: CASSTRTLLATNEKLFF

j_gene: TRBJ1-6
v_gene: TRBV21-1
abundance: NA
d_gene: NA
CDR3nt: TGTGCCAGCAGCAATGGACGTGTGGAGTGGGGCTATAATTCACCCCTCCACTTT
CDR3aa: CASSNGRVEWGYNSPLHF

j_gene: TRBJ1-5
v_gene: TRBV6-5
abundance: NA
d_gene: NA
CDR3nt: TGTGCCAGCAGTCCCGGACAGCTGAATCAGCCCCAGCATTTT
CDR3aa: CASSPGQLNQPQHF

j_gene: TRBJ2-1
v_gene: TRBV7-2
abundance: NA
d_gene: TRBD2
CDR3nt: TGTGCCAGCAGGTTGCGGGAGGATAACAATGAGCAGTTCTTC
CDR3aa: CASRLREDNNEQFF

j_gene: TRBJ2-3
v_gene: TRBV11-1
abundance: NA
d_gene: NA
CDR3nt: TGTGCCAGCAGCCTCGGGCCAGATACGCAGTATTTT
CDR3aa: CASSLGPDTQYF

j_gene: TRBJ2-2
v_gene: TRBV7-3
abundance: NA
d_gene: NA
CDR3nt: TGTGCCAGCAGCTTAGGTAACACCGGGGAGCTGTTTTTT
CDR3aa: CASSLGNTGELFF